This T cell receptor beta chain was documented in a study of CD8 T cells in Susac syndrome. RNA amounts of roughly 0.5 to 1 ug underwent reverse transcription with random hexamers. TCRdb processed the immunoSEQ multiplex PCR reads anew with MiXCR; each CDR3 protein has one entry. This sample has approximately 54,000 distinct CDR3 sequences; approximately 95% occur once, and the top ten carry less than 0.95%. V was trimmed by 3 bases and J by 2 bases, leaving 11 bases between them. Germline V gene sequence: CDR1 KGHSH, CDR2 LQKENI. The CDR3 has 15 amino acids. The sequence was collected from a human donor with Susac syndrome. The sequencing sample was made of CD8+ T cells from PBMCs. This chain joins TRBV18 and TRBJ1-5, with D possibly being TRBD1 (6 bases). The CDR3 DNA is TGTGCCAGCTCACCGATAGGGACACGCAATCAGCCCCAGCATTTT. It specifies CASSPIGTRNQPQHF. Complete variable domain (other parts from reference TRBV18 and TRBJ1-5): NAGVMQNPRHLVRRRGQEARLRCSPMKGHSHVYWYRQLPEEGLKFMVYLQKENIIDESGMPKERFSAEFPKEGPSILRIQQVVRGDSAAYFCASSPIGTRNQPQHFGDGTRLSIL.